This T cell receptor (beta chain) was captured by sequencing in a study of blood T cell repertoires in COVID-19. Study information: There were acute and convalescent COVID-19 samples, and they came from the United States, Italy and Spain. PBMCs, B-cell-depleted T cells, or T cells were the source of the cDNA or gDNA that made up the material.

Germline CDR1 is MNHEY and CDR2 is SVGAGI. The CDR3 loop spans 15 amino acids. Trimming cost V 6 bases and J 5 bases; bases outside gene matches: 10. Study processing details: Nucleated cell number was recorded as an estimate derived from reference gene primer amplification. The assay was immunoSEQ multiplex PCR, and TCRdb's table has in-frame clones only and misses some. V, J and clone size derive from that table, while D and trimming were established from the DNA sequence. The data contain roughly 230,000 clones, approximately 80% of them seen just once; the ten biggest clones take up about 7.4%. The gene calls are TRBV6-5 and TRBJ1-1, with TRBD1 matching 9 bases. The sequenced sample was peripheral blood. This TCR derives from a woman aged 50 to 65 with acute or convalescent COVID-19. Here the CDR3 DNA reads TGTGCCAGCAGCTCTACGGGGACAGGGAGGACTGAAGCTTTCTTT. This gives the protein CASSSTGTGRTEAFF.